This TCR beta chain is from a study of T cell repertoires in cytomegalovirus infection. This clonotype has more than one count but fewer than ten. Its antigen is currently unknown. TCRdb recomputed calls from the reads with MiXCR, one row per CDR3 protein. The sample includes under 350,000 distinct CDR3 sequences, roughly 21% seen only once; the top ten take approximately 20%. Germline V gene sequence: CDR1 LNHDA, CDR2 SQIVND (reference sequence). The V segment lost 5 bases and the J segment 8 bases; nucleotides outside the gene matches: 15. The CDR3 runs to 16 residues. Study findings and constraints: Individuals carrying CMV plus the relevant HLA were identified by cumulative frequency of public TCR beta families.

The sequence came from a human donor in good health (CMV status not recorded). Some clones in this sample may be carry-over from other donors' samples. The sample here was cultured PBMCs, taken from culture after CMV antigen stimulation. The gene calls are TRBV19 and TRBJ1-5; 7 bases map to TRBD1. The CDR3 region is CASSPGGEVSLKPQHF. Written as DNA, the CDR3 is TGTGCCAGTAGTCCAGGGGGGGAAGTCTCCCTGAAGCCCCAGCATTTT.